This T cell receptor (beta chain) was captured in a study of shared clonotypes between healthy human individuals. Regarding this clone: Its antigen is unknown.

The germline V and J ends were trimmed by 5 bases and 4 bases, with 11 bases remaining between them. The CDR3 covers 13 residues. Germline CDR1 SGHNT, CDR2 YENEEA. The donor cohort consisted entirely of Caucasian adults residing in Nashville, Tennessee. Genomic DNA of every subset was divided equally among multiple immunoSEQ plates. Assay: immunoSEQ multiplex PCR; the TCRdb copy retains only in-frame clones and omits some. The sample consists of roughly 530,000 clones, 90% to 96% of them appearing once. General study findings and limits: Unshared clonotypes carried lower generation probabilities than those common to all four donors. Among donors, clonotype sharing was expected to be affected by sequencing depth.

The sequence derives from a woman younger than 45 in good health. Input material: naive CD4+ T cells sorted from blood. As for subset: CD45RA+ positively selected. This chain joins TRBV11-3 and TRBJ1-1; the D gene is possibly TRBD1 (6 bases). CDR3 nucleotide sequence: TGTGCCAGCAGCCAAAACAGGGTCACTGAAGCTTTCTTT. This codes for CASSQNRVTEAFF.